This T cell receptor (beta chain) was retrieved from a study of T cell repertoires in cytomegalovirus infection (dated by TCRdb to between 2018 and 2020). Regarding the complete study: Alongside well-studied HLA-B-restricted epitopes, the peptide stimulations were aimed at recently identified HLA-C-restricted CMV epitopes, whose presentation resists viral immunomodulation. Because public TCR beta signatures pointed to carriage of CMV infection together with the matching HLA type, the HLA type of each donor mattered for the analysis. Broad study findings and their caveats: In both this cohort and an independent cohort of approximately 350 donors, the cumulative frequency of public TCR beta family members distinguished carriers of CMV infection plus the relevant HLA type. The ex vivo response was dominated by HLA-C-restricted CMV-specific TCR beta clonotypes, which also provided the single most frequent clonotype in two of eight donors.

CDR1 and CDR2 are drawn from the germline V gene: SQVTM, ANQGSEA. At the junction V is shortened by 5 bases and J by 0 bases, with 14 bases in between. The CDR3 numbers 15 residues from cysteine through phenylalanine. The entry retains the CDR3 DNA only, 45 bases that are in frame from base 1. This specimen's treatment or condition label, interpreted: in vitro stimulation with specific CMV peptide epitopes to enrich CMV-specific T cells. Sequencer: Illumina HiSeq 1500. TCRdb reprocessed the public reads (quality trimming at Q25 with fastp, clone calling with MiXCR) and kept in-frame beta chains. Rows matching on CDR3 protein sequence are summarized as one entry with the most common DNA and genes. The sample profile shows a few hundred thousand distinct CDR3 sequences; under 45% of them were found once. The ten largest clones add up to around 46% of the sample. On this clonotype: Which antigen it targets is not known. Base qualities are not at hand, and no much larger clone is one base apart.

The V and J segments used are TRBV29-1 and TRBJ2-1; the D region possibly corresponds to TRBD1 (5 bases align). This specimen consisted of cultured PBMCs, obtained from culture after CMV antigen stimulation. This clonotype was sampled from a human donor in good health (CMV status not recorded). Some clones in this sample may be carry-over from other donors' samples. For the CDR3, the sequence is CSVWNRTISYNEQFF. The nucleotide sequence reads TGCAGCGTTTGGAACAGGACCATCTCCTACAATGAGCAGTTCTTC.